The subject of this entry is one T cell receptor (beta chain). The sample belongs to a study of blood T cell repertoires in COVID-19. Study-wide context: Samples representing acute and convalescent COVID-19 were sourced from the United States, Italy and Spain. The cDNA or gDNA used as material had been derived from T cells, B-cell-depleted T cells, or PBMCs.

Per the original methods: Nucleated cell number was recorded as an estimate derived from reference gene primer amplification. Assay used: immunoSEQ multiplex PCR; TCRdb lists only in-frame clones, some missing. For V, J and clone size, that table is used; D and trimming come from the DNA. This sample has around 56,000 clones, with over 80% found just once. The V and J ends lost 5 bases and 2 bases respectively, with 11 bases between them. The CDR3 spans 14 residues. Germline loops: CDR1 SGHTA, CDR2 FQGTGA. The sequence came from a woman aged 55-70 years with active or convalescent COVID-19. Sequenced input: peripheral blood. The V gene is TRBV7-3, the J gene TRBJ2-3, with D possibly TRBD2 on 5 matching bases. The CDR3 coding sequence is TGTGCCAGCAGCCGCAGCGGCTTCACAGATACGCAGTATTTT. This codes for CASSRSGFTDTQYF. Full variable domain (remainder filled in from reference TRBV7-3 and TRBJ2-3): GAGVSQTPSNKVTEKGKYVELRCDPISGHTALYWYRQSLGQGPEFLIYFQGTGAADDSGLPNDRFFAVRPEGSVSTLKIQRTERGDSAVYLCASSRSGFTDTQYFGPGTRLTVL.